The table lists the clone carrying this T cell receptor beta chain with a count of one. The antigen is undetermined. This record comes from a study of post-analysis software for immune sequencing data. The CDR3 spans 17 residues. The V gene end was trimmed by 2 bases and the J gene end by 6 bases; junction bases not matched to a gene: 12. Germline V gene data show CDR1 as MGHDK and CDR2 as SYGVNS. The authors incorporated unique molecular identifiers into the TCR beta cDNA libraries. Roughly 500,000 cDNA molecules were obtained per 1 to 10 million input T cells. Each CDR3 protein gets one entry after TCRdb re-called the PCR reads with MiXCR. The repertoire holds hundreds of thousands of distinct CDR3 sequences, 44% seen once, with roughly 1.7% in the top ten. Overall study results and limits: The five TRBV segments detected at higher frequency in patients than in controls included TRBV5-6, TRBV5-1 and TRBV20-1. Batch-mates among the samples co-clustered strongly by F measure.

This clonotype was obtained from a girl under 18 with multiple sclerosis. This chain connects TRBV25-1 to TRBJ2-4; 8 bases line up with TRBD2. Source material: blood. The CDR3 reads CASSEAPQRESVNIQYF. In nucleotides, the CDR3 is TGTGCCAGCAGTGAAGCGCCCCAGCGGGAGTCCGTAAACATTCAGTACTTC.